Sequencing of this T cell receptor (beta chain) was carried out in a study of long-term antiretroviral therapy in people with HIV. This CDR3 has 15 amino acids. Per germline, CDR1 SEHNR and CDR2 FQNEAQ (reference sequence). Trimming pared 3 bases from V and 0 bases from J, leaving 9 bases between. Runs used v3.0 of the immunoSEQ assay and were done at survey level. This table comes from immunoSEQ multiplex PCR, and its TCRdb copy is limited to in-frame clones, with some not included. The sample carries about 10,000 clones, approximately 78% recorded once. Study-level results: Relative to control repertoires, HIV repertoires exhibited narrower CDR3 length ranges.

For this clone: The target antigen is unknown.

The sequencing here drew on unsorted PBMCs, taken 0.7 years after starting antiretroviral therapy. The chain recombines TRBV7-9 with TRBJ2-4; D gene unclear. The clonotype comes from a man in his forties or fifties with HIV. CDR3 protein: CASSLDGLAKNIQYF. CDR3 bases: TGTGCCAGCAGCTTGGACGGGCTAGCCAAAAACATTCAGTACTTC.